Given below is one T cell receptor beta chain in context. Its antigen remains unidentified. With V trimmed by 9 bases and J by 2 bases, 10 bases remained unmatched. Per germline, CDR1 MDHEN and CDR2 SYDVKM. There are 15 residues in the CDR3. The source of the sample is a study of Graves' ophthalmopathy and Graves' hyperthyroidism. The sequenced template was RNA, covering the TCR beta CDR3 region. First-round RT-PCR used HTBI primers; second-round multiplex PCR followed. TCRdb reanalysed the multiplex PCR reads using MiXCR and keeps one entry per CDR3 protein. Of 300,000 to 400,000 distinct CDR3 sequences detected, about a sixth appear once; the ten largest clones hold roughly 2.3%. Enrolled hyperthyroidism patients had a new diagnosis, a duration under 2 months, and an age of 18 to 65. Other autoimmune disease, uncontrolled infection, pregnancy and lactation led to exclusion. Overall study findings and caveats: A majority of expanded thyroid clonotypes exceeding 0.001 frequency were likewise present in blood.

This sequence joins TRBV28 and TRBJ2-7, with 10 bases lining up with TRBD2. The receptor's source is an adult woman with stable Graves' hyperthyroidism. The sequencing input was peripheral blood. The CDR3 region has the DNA TGTGCCAGTACGCCTAGTAGCGGGGGGCCCTACGAGCAGTACTTC. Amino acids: CASTPSSGGPYEQYF.